The 19 T cell receptor beta chains listed next were all sequenced from one sample in a study of monozygotic twins with inflammatory bowel disease. Following a re-call of the 5' RACE reads, TCRdb has one entry per CDR3 protein and lacks DNA. The data show about 160,000 distinct CDR3 sequences, and the top ten clones hold about 7.4%. The sequenced sample was blood. These receptor sequences come from a human donor with ulcerative colitis or Crohn's disease, or a healthy co-twin of an affected twin (not recorded which).

This chain connects TRBV30 to TRBJ1-1. CDR3 length: 14 amino acids. Germline assignment: CDR1 GTSNPN and CDR2 SVGIG (reference sequence). The CDR3 here is CAWRWGRRNTEAFF.

This chain joins TRBV27 and TRBJ1-1; TCRdb indicates TRBD1, and absent DNA this call remains unverified. There are 15 residues in the CDR3. The germline V gene encodes CDR1 MNHEY and CDR2 SMNVEV (reference sequence). CDR3 region: CASSPGNRMNTEAFF.

The chain's CDR3 is CASSLNPVGTGGETQYF. J is TRBJ2-5 and V is TRBV5-1; no DNA is available, so the TRBD1 call from TCRdb remains unchecked. Germline lookup yields CDR1 SGHRS and CDR2 YFSETQ. This CDR3 spans 17 amino acids.

This sequence joins TRBV29-1 and TRBJ1-4; TCRdb lists TRBD1, though no DNA is available to test this call. The germline V gene has CDR1 SQVTM and CDR2 ANQGSEA. This CDR3 is built from 13 residues. The chain's CDR3 is CSVATGGIEKLFF.

The gene calls are TRBV4-3 and TRBJ2-3. Per germline, CDR1 LGHNA and CDR2 YSLEER. The CDR3 contains 12 residues. CDR3 protein: CASSHSTDTQYF.

V gene TRBV27 combines with J gene TRBJ2-5; TCRdb picks TRBD2, but there is no DNA to check that call. The germline V gene has CDR1 MNHEY and CDR2 SMNVEV (reference sequence). This CDR3 has 16 amino acids. CDR3 loop: CASSSPSGRGEETQYF.

CDR3 sequence: CASSLQGLGDGYTF. V is TRBV3-1 and J is TRBJ1-2; TCRdb proposes TRBD1, but this gene call is untestable without DNA. The CDR3 is made up of 14 amino acids. Germline-derived CDR1 and CDR2 are LGHDT and YNNKEL (reference sequence).

The gene calls are TRBV6-5 and TRBJ2-3. Germline V gene data show CDR1 as MNHEY and CDR2 as SVGAGI. The CDR3 extends over 15 amino acids. CDR3 loop: CASSYERLDTDTQYF.

V and J are TRBV5-1 and TRBJ2-7; the TCRdb call, TRBD2, lacks DNA for checking. Germline values: CDR1 SGHRS, CDR2 YFSETQ. The CDR3 covers 15 residues. CDR3 in amino acids: CASSGGLANSYEQYF.

V is TRBV27 and J is TRBJ1-5; the D call of TRBD1 rests on TCRdb alone, since no DNA is present to check it. There are 17 residues in the CDR3. Germline V gene lookup returns CDR1 MNHEY and CDR2 SMNVEV (reference sequence). CDR3 sequence reads: CASSPYADREIGQPQHF.

The rearrangement uses TRBV7-9 and TRBJ2-3; TCRdb names TRBD2, which stays unverified in the absence of DNA. This CDR3 spans 16 amino acids. Per germline, CDR1 SEHNR and CDR2 FQNEAQ (reference sequence). The CDR3 sequence: CASSWVGLGLMDTQYF.

V usage is TRBV30 and J usage is TRBJ1-2. The CDR3 length is 11 residues. CDR1 is GTSNPN, CDR2 SVGIG, per germline (reference sequence). The CDR3 is CAWNRGAGYTF.

The chain has TRBV18 and TRBJ1-1. CDR3 length equals 12 residues. Germline CDR1 and CDR2: KGHSH and LQKENI. CDR3 sequence reads: CASTTLGTEAFF.

The V gene is TRBV7-6, the J gene TRBJ2-1; TCRdb outputs TRBD2, but without DNA this stays unchecked. This CDR3 region has 16 residues. CDR1 is SGHVS, CDR2 FNYEAQ, per germline. The CDR3 sequence: CASSSDLREVLNEQFF.

This chain links TRBV20-1 with TRBJ1-2; TCRdb calls TRBD1, which cannot be checked without DNA. This CDR3 spans 17 amino acids. Germline CDR1 is DFQATT and CDR2 is SNEGSKA (reference sequence). The CDR3 protein is CSAFKTGATASGYGYTF.

The genes are TRBV6-2 or TRBV6-3 and TRBJ2-3; there is no DNA to check the TCRdb D call of TRBD1. Germline CDR1 is MNHEY and CDR2 is SVGEGT. This CDR3 contains 12 residues. This chain's CDR3 is CASMQGLDTQYF.

The chain has TRBV18 and TRBJ1-1. This CDR3 spans 15 amino acids. The germline CDR1 and CDR2 sequences are KGHSH and LQKENI. CDR3 protein: CASSPPLAVNTEAFF.

The chain employs TRBV29-1 and TRBJ1-5; lacking DNA, the TRBD1 call made by TCRdb goes unchecked. Germline CDR1 reads SQVTM; CDR2 reads ANQGSEA. The CDR3 sequence is 13 residues long. The chain's CDR3 is CSVDSGGGQPQHF.

The V and J genes are TRBV4-1 and TRBJ1-1. Germline CDR1 reads MGHRA; CDR2 reads YSYEKL. The length of the CDR3 is 16 residues. The CDR3: CASSQVVGSFVTEAFF.